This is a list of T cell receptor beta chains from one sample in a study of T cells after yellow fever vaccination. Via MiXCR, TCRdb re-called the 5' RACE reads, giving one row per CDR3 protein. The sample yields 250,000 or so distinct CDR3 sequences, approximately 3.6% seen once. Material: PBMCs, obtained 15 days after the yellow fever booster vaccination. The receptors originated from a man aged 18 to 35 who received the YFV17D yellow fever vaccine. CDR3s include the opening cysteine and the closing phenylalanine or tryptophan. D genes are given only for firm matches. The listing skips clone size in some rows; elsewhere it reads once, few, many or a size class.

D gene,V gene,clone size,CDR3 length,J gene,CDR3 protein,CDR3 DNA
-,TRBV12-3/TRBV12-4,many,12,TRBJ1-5,CASNTGNQPQHF,TGTGCCAGCAATACAGGGAATCAGCCCCAGCATTTT
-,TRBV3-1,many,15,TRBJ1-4,CASSQNEQSGEKLFF,TGTGCCAGCAGCCAAAACGAACAGAGCGGTGAAAAACTGTTTTTT
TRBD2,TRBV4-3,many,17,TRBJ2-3,CASSQEPAGVGTDTQYF,TGCGCCAGCAGCCAAGAACCAGCGGGGGTTGGAACAGATACGCAGTATTTT
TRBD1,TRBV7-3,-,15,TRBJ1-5,CASNGTGVGKKPQHF,TGTGCCAGCAACGGGACAGGGGTAGGTAAAAAGCCCCAGCATTTT
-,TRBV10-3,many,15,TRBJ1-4,CAISEVGPTNEKLFF,TGTGCCATCAGTGAAGTCGGTCCAACTAATGAAAAACTGTTTTTT
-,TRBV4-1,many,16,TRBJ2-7,CASSPAGLPSSYEQYF,TGCGCCAGCAGCCCCGCCGGACTTCCTAGCTCCTACGAGCAGTACTTC
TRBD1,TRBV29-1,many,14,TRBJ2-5,CSVNPGQGMETQYF,TGCAGCGTTAATCCGGGACAGGGCATGGAGACCCAGTACTTC
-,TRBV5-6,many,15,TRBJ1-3,CASSLGRNSGNTIYF,TGTGCCAGCAGCCTGGGACGGAACTCTGGAAACACCATATATTTT
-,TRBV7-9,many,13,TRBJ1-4,CASSSGGNEKLFF,TGTGCCAGCAGCTCCGGAGGGAATGAAAAACTGTTTTTT
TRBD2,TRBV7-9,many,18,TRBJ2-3,CASSPRTSGVSGTDTQYF,TGTGCCAGCAGCCCGCGGACTAGCGGGGTTTCCGGCACAGATACGCAGTATTTT
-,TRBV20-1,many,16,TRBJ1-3,CSARDLWGLDGNTIYF,TGCAGTGCTAGAGATTTATGGGGGCTCGATGGAAACACCATATATTTT
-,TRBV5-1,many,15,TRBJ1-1,CASSLVSPGSTEAFF,TGCGCCAGCAGCTTGGTTTCTCCGGGGAGCACTGAAGCTTTCTTT
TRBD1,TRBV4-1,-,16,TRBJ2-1,CASSQNPGQVVDEQFF,TGCGCCAGCAGCCAAAACCCGGGACAGGTGGTCGATGAGCAGTTCTTC
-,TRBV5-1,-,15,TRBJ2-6,CASARRGSGANVLTF,TGCGCCAGCGCCCGACGGGGCTCTGGGGCCAACGTCCTGACTTTC
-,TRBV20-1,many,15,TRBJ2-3,CSAMGRASRRDTQYF,TGCAGTGCGATGGGGCGGGCCTCGCGGCGCGATACGCAGTATTTT
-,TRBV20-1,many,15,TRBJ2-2,CSASPTGRATGELFF,TGCAGTGCTAGCCCGACAGGGAGGGCCACCGGGGAGCTGTTTTTT
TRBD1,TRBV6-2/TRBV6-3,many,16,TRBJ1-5,CASSYPRQGAISFQHF,TGTGCCAGCAGTTACCCACGACAGGGGGCAATATCGTTTCAGCATTTT